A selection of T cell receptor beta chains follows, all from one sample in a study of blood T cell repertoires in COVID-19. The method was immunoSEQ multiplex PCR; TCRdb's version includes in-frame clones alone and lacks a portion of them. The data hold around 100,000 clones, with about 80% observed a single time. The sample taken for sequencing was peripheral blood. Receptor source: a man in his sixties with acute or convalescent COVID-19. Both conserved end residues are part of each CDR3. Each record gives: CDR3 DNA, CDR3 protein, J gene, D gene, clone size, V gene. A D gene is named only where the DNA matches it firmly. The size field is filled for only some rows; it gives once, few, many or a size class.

cdr3_nt: TGTGCCACCAGTGATACAGGGGGCGCGATCGAAAAACTGTTTTTT; cdr3_aa: CATSDTGGAIEKLFF; j_call: TRBJ1-4; d_call: TRBD1; clone_size: few; v_call: TRBV24-1
cdr3_nt: TGTGCCAGCAGCCAAGATTTCGCGTTCGAGCAGTACTTC; cdr3_aa: CASSQDFAFEQYF; j_call: TRBJ2-7; d_call: NA; clone_size: NA; v_call: TRBV4-2
cdr3_nt: TGTGCCAGCAGTTACTCGAACTTTCCGGGTGAAGGCTACAATGAGCAGTTCTTC; cdr3_aa: CASSYSNFPGEGYNEQFF; j_call: TRBJ2-1; d_call: NA; clone_size: NA; v_call: TRBV6-2/TRBV6-3
cdr3_nt: TGTGCCAGCCGGACAGGGCCTAACACCGGGGAGCTGTTTTTT; cdr3_aa: CASRTGPNTGELFF; j_call: TRBJ2-2; d_call: TRBD1; clone_size: NA; v_call: TRBV2
cdr3_nt: TGCGCCAGCAGCTTGGGCCGGGGGTGGAACACTGAAGCTTTCTTT; cdr3_aa: CASSLGRGWNTEAFF; j_call: TRBJ1-1; d_call: NA; clone_size: NA; v_call: TRBV5-1
cdr3_nt: TGTGCCAGCAGCTGGGGGGTGGCGTTGACCGGGGAGCTGTTTTTT; cdr3_aa: CASSWGVALTGELFF; j_call: TRBJ2-2; d_call: NA; clone_size: NA; v_call: TRBV11-2
cdr3_nt: TGCGCCAGCAGGGCCGGGGTAAACTCCTACGAGCAGTACTTC; cdr3_aa: CASRAGVNSYEQYF; j_call: TRBJ2-7; d_call: NA; clone_size: few; v_call: TRBV5-1
cdr3_nt: TGTGCTAGTGGTCTTCACATGGAGACCCAGTACTTC; cdr3_aa: CASGLHMETQYF; j_call: TRBJ2-5; d_call: NA; clone_size: NA; v_call: TRBV12-5
cdr3_nt: TGTGCCAGCAGCTCAATACCGGCCGGGAGAATGAACACTGAAGCTTTCTTT; cdr3_aa: CASSSIPAGRMNTEAFF; j_call: TRBJ1-1; d_call: NA; clone_size: NA; v_call: TRBV7-9
cdr3_nt: TGTGCCTGTCGAGGACTAGCCTTCAATGAGCAGTTCTTC; cdr3_aa: CACRGLAFNEQFF; j_call: TRBJ2-1; d_call: TRBD2; clone_size: NA; v_call: TRBV6-5
cdr3_nt: TGTGCCAGAAGCTTGGTGGCGGATTTCTATGGCTACACCTTC; cdr3_aa: CARSLVADFYGYTF; j_call: TRBJ1-2; d_call: NA; clone_size: NA; v_call: TRBV5-3
cdr3_nt: TGCGCCAGCAGCTTCGGAGCGAGAGGGGGTTCCTATAATTCACCCCTCCACTTT; cdr3_aa: CASSFGARGGSYNSPLHF; j_call: TRBJ1-6; d_call: NA; clone_size: NA; v_call: TRBV5-1
cdr3_nt: TGCGCCAGCAGCCAACCAACAGAGTACAATGAGCAGTTCTTC; cdr3_aa: CASSQPTEYNEQFF; j_call: TRBJ2-1; d_call: NA; clone_size: NA; v_call: TRBV4-1
cdr3_nt: TGCGCCAGCAGCTTTGGCGGGACAGGGAGCTACGAGCAGTACTTC; cdr3_aa: CASSFGGTGSYEQYF; j_call: TRBJ2-7; d_call: TRBD1; clone_size: few; v_call: TRBV5-1
cdr3_nt: TGTGCCACCAAACAGGGAATGGCCTATGGCTACACCTTC; cdr3_aa: CATKQGMAYGYTF; j_call: TRBJ1-2; d_call: NA; clone_size: NA; v_call: TRBV18
cdr3_nt: TGCGCCAGCAGCCCCGGACAGGGGAAAGGCTCCTACGAGCAGTACTTC; cdr3_aa: CASSPGQGKGSYEQYF; j_call: TRBJ2-7; d_call: TRBD1; clone_size: NA; v_call: TRBV4-1
cdr3_nt: TGTGCCAGCAGCCCCGGGACTAGCGGGGGGAGACCCTCCTACGAGCAGTACTTC; cdr3_aa: CASSPGTSGGRPSYEQYF; j_call: TRBJ2-7; d_call: TRBD2; clone_size: once; v_call: TRBV5-5
cdr3_nt: TGTGCCATCAGTGAGCGGGGCTACGAGCAGTACTTC; cdr3_aa: CAISERGYEQYF; j_call: TRBJ2-7; d_call: NA; clone_size: NA; v_call: TRBV10-3
cdr3_nt: TGTGCCAGCAGCGTAGCTACAGCGGGGGCTGCCTACGAGCAGTACTTC; cdr3_aa: CASSVATAGAAYEQYF; j_call: TRBJ2-7; d_call: TRBD2; clone_size: NA; v_call: TRBV9
cdr3_nt: TGTGCCAGCAGTTTACGGGAGCCAAGGTCACCCCTCCACTTT; cdr3_aa: CASSLREPRSPLHF; j_call: TRBJ1-6; d_call: NA; clone_size: NA; v_call: TRBV27
cdr3_nt: TGTGCCAGCAGCTTCAAAGGGTCGGGGACCGGGGAGCTGTTTTTT; cdr3_aa: CASSFKGSGTGELFF; j_call: TRBJ2-2; d_call: NA; clone_size: few; v_call: TRBV7-9
cdr3_nt: TGTGCCACCTCCGCAGGGGGCCTTAACACTGAAGCTTTCTTT; cdr3_aa: CATSAGGLNTEAFF; j_call: TRBJ1-1; d_call: TRBD1; clone_size: few; v_call: TRBV19
cdr3_nt: TGTGCCAGCAGCCCCGCTCGGAATCAGCCCCAGCATTTT; cdr3_aa: CASSPARNQPQHF; j_call: TRBJ1-5; d_call: NA; clone_size: NA; v_call: TRBV3-1/TRBV3-2
cdr3_nt: TGTGCCAGCAGTGAAACCGTGGAGGGCGTCCACGAGCAGTACTTC; cdr3_aa: CASSETVEGVHEQYF; j_call: TRBJ2-7; d_call: NA; clone_size: NA; v_call: TRBV6-1
cdr3_nt: TGCAGCATACAGATGTTGGCAGGGCCTAACTATGGCTACACCTTC; cdr3_aa: CSIQMLAGPNYGYTF; j_call: TRBJ1-2; d_call: NA; clone_size: few; v_call: TRBV29-1
cdr3_nt: TGCGCCAGCAGCCAATACAGGACGGCGAGCTCCTACAATGAGCAGTTCTTC; cdr3_aa: CASSQYRTASSYNEQFF; j_call: TRBJ2-1; d_call: NA; clone_size: NA; v_call: TRBV4-3
cdr3_nt: TGTGCCAGCAGTCCGCAGGGGTGGGAGCAGTTCTTC; cdr3_aa: CASSPQGWEQFF; j_call: TRBJ2-1; d_call: NA; clone_size: NA; v_call: TRBV25-1
cdr3_nt: TGCGCCAGCAGCTTGGCCGGGGGAAACACTGAAGCTTTCTTT; cdr3_aa: CASSLAGGNTEAFF; j_call: TRBJ1-1; d_call: NA; clone_size: once; v_call: TRBV5-1